The clone carrying this T cell receptor beta chain was recorded a few times. This entry comes from a study of cytomegalovirus exposure and HLA in healthy donors. The protocol was immunoSEQ multiplex PCR, while the TCRdb copy is restricted to in-frame clones and leaves out a portion. The table includes 250,000 to 350,000 clones, around nine tenths detected once. The CDR3 runs 15 residues. Trimming cost V 1 base and J 8 bases, with 15 bases left between them. The germline V gene encodes CDR1 LGHNA and CDR2 YNFKEQ. This chain connects TRBV4-2 to TRBJ2-1; D call uncertain. The sequenced sample consisted of PBMCs. This TCR was recovered from a young woman in good health and CMV-seronegative. The CDR3 bases are TGTGCCAGCAGCCAAGTGATGAGCACCTCGGATGAGCAGTTCTTC. Translation: CASSQVMSTSDEQFF.